The clone carrying this T cell receptor beta chain was counted at least ten times. Antigen: not known. The data originate from a study of CD8+CD57+ T cells in acquired aplastic anemia. At the level of the study: Sorted cells (CD4+ and CD8+) yielded DNA amounts that averaged approximately 3.1 ug.

Template material for TCR beta VDJ and CDR3 profiling consisted of genomic DNA. TCRdb redid the calling of the reads with MiXCR, one entry per CDR3 protein. The sample holds about 220,000 distinct CDR3 sequences, roughly half seen once. V was pared by 3 bases and J by 5 bases, with 16 bases between. The CDR3 is made up of 16 amino acids. Germline-derived CDR1 and CDR2 are LNHNV and YYDKDF (reference sequence). Patients chosen for sequencing had CD8+CD57+ cells that had expanded, as shown by flow cytometry. All patients had severe acquired aplastic anemia. Each patient gave a blood sample that was collected before any therapy had been received. Study-wide results and caveats: Patients and controls had in common 25 to 35 CD8+ CDR3 sequences.

This TCR came from a human donor with aplastic anemia. The specimen sequenced was sorted CD4+, CD8+, or CD8+CD57+ T cells (not recorded which) from PBMCs. The rearrangement uses TRBV15 and TRBJ2-2; TRBD1 might be the D (6 bases). DNA for the CDR3: TGTGCCACCAGCAGCCAAGGACAGAAAACGACCGGGGAGCTGTTTTTT. It is translated as CATSSQGQKTTGELFF.